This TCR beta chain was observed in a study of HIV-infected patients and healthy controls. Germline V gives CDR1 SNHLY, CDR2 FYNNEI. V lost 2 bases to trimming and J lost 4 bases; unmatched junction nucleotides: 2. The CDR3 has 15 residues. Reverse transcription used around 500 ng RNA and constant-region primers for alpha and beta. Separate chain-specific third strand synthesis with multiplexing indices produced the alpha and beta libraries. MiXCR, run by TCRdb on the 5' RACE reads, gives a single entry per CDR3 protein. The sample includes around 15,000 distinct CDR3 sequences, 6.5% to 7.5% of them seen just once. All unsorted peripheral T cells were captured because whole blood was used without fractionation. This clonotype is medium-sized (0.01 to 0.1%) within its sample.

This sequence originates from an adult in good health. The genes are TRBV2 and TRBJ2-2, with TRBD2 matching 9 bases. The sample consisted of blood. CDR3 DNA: TGTGCCAGCAGTGAAAGGACTAGCGCCACCGGGGAGCTGTTTTTT. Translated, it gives CASSERTSATGELFF. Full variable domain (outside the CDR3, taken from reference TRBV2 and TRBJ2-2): EPEVTQTPSHQVTQMGQEVILRCVPISNHLYFYWYRQILGQKVEFLVSFYNNEISEKSEIFDDQFSVERPDGSNFTLKIRSTKLEDSAMYFCASSERTSATGELFFGEGSRLTVL.